The next 31 T cell receptor beta chains were all read from a single sample in a study of memory CD4+ T cells and cytomegalovirus serostatus. The sort gate was single viable CD3+CD4+CD8-CD45RO+ cells for memory CD4+ T cells. The protocol was immunoSEQ multiplex PCR, while the TCRdb copy is restricted to in-frame clones and leaves out a portion. The table records tens of thousands of clones, more than 75% of them present only once. The specimen was memory CD4+ T cells from blood. Source of these receptors: an adult in good health and CMV-seropositive.

J is TRBJ2-3 and V is TRBV6-5, with 13 nucleotides matching TRBD2. From germline, CDR1 is MNHEY and CDR2 SVGAGI. The CDR3 is made up of 15 amino acids. The J segment lost 8 bases and the V segment lost 5 bases, leaving 7 bases of the junction unmatched. The CDR3 reads CASSGLAGAVGTQYF. CDR3 in DNA: TGTGCCAGCAGTGGACTAGCGGGGGCGGTGGGTACGCAGTATTTT.

This clone was detected a few times. The gene calls are TRBV7-8 and TRBJ2-7; TRBD1 is a possible D gene (6 bases). CDR3 length: 14 residues. V shed 4 bases and J shed 4 bases, with 14 bases lying between them. Germline V CDR1 and CDR2: SGHVS, FQNEAQ. The CDR3 sequence is CASSSRQDAYEQYF. The CDR3 region has the DNA TGTGCCAGCAGCTCGCGACAGGACGCTTACGAGCAGTACTTC.

The genes are TRBV18 and TRBJ2-1, with a weak D call TRBD1 (6 bases). The CDR3 has 13 amino acids. The germline gives CDR1 KGHSH, CDR2 LQKENI. Trimming shortened V by 3 bases and J by 5 bases, and 8 bases separated the two germline ends. The CDR3 region has the DNA TGTGCCAGCTCACCCCAGGGGCACAATGAGCAGTTCTTC. Translating it yields CASSPQGHNEQFF.

The CDR3 DNA reads as TGTGCCAGCAGCTTAGGGGGGACAGCCTTCTATAATTCACCCCTCCACTTT. This encodes CASSLGGTAFYNSPLHF. The rearrangement uses TRBV11-2 and TRBJ1-6; 7 nucleotides align to TRBD1. The CDR3 extends over 17 amino acids. The V gene's germline CDR1 is SGHAT and CDR2 FQNNGV. J lost 3 bases, V lost 1 base, and 6 bases had no gene match.

The table lists this clone with a few counts. This sequence joins TRBV16 and TRBJ1-1, with a weak D call TRBD1 (5 bases). Trimming stripped 5 bases from V and 1 base from J, with 8 bases between. Germline values: CDR1 KGHSY, CDR2 FQNENV. This CDR3 comprises 13 residues. CDR3 DNA: TGTGCCAGCAGCTGGGGGGGGAACACTGAAGCTTTCTTT. Amino acids: CASSWGGNTEAFF.

The rearrangement links TRBV5-6 to TRBJ2-6; D unresolved. V lost 0 bases and J 0 bases, leaving 13 bases between the germline ends. CDR3 length: 18 amino acids. In germline, CDR1 is SGHDT, CDR2 YYEEEE. This CDR3 is CASSLDGYINSGANVLTF. Written as DNA, the CDR3 is TGTGCCAGCAGCTTGGATGGTTACATTAACTCTGGGGCCAACGTCCTGACTTTC.

In this sample, this clone turned up a few times. This chain links TRBV4-1 with TRBJ2-1, with a weak D call TRBD2 (6 bases). The length of the CDR3 is 16 residues. CDR1 MGHRA and CDR2 YSYEKL come from the germline V gene. Trimming shortened V by 1 base and J by 4 bases, and 14 bases separated the two germline ends. CDR3 bases: TGCGCCAGCAGCCAAGTCGGGAGAGGAGAGTACAATGAGCAGTTCTTC. Its translation: CASSQVGRGEYNEQFF.

The rearrangement joins TRBV11-1 to TRBJ2-5, with 7 bases matching TRBD1. V shed 7 bases and J 1 base; nucleotides not matched to a gene: 6. CDR1 is SGHAT and CDR2 is FQDESV in the germline V gene (reference sequence). This CDR3 has 14 residues. The CDR3, as DNA: TGTGCCAGCAACCTGGGACAGCGCCAAGAGACCCAGTACTTC. This gives the protein CASNLGQRQETQYF.

The chain carries TRBV28 and TRBJ1-1, with D hard to call. Trimming cost V 5 bases and J 6 bases, with 16 bases left between them. CDR1 is MDHEN, CDR2 SYDVKM, per germline. The CDR3 totals 14 residues. The CDR3 region is CASSPYTEWAEAFF. DNA of the CDR3: TGTGCCAGCAGTCCTTACACAGAATGGGCTGAAGCTTTCTTT. The full variable domain, rest sourced from reference TRBV28 and TRBJ1-1, is DVKVTQSSRYLVKRTGEKVFLECVQDMDHENMFWYRQDPGLGLRLIYFSYDVKMKEKGDIPEGYSVSREKKERFSLILESASTNQTSMYLCASSPYTEWAEAFFGQGTRLTVV.

V and J are TRBV6-6 and TRBJ2-3; D is unclear. Germline lookup yields CDR1 MNHNY and CDR2 SVGAGI (reference sequence). This CDR3 is built from 13 residues. The V and J ends lost 7 bases and 4 bases respectively, with 12 bases between them. The CDR3 sequence is CASTHPRADTQYF. Written as DNA, the CDR3 is TGTGCCAGCACTCACCCTCGGGCAGATACGCAGTATTTT.

The CDR3 spells CASSRIGDTQYF. CDR3 nucleotides: TGTGCCAGCAGTCGGATCGGAGATACGCAGTATTTT. The chain has TRBV6-5 and TRBJ2-3; no firm D call. Germline V gives CDR1 MNHEY, CDR2 SVGAGI. V lost 5 bases and J lost 5, with 8 bases in between. The CDR3 has 12 amino acids.

The rearrangement uses TRBV27 and TRBJ1-1; D gene ambiguous. Germline assignment: CDR1 MNHEY and CDR2 SMNVEV (reference sequence). Trimming removed 4 bases at V and 1 base at J, with 10 bases between. CDR3 length: 14 residues. This CDR3 reads CASSSGIANTEAFF. DNA of the CDR3: TGTGCCAGCAGTTCAGGCATCGCGAACACTGAAGCTTTCTTT.

V usage is TRBV6-1 and J usage is TRBJ1-1; D uncertain. The CDR3 is 14 residues long. Looked up from germline, CDR1 is MNHNS and CDR2 is SASEGT. V was shortened by 6 bases and J by 6 bases, with 17 bases between the two germline ends. CDR3 region: CASRPHSTGAEAFF. The DNA of the CDR3 is TGTGCCAGCAGACCCCACTCGACCGGGGCTGAAGCTTTCTTT.

V and J are TRBV4-1 and TRBJ1-1, with 8 bases identical to TRBD1. The CDR3 runs to 14 residues. Germline CDR1 and CDR2: MGHRA and YSYEKL. Trimming cost V 4 bases and J 0 bases; bases outside gene matches: 1. The CDR3, as DNA: TGCGCCAGCAGCCCGACAGGGGTGAACACTGAAGCTTTCTTT. This sequence encodes CASSPTGVNTEAFF.

The V gene is TRBV7-3, the J gene TRBJ1-1; D unresolved. The CDR3 sequence is 13 residues long. V shed 2 bases and J shed 1 base, with 5 bases lying between them. From germline, CDR1 is SGHTA and CDR2 FQGTGA. CDR3: CASSLSGNTEAFF. The DNA of the CDR3 is TGTGCCAGCAGCTTATCGGGGAACACTGAAGCTTTCTTT.

The rearrangement joins TRBV7-2 to TRBJ1-5; maybe TRBD1 (6 bases). Trimming removed 5 bases at V and 2 bases at J, with 16 bases between. Per the germline V gene, CDR1 is SGHTA and CDR2 is FQGNSA. The CDR3 has 16 residues. As DNA, the CDR3 is TGTGCCAGCAGCCCCCAAGGGGGTCTAGGCAATCAGCCCCAGCATTTT. This encodes CASSPQGGLGNQPQHF.

The chain is built from TRBV7-9 and TRBJ1-4; 7 bases are a match to TRBD1. Unmatched junction bases numbered 8, after V lost 5 bases and J lost 8 bases. There are 14 residues in the CDR3. CDR1 and CDR2 (germline): SEHNR, FQNEAQ (reference sequence). Here the CDR3 reads CASSPRGRGEKLFF. CDR3 sequence (DNA): TGTGCCAGCAGCCCTAGGGGGCGCGGGGAAAAACTGTTTTTT.

This sequence joins TRBV27 and TRBJ1-2; D remains unclear. CDR3 size: 15 residues. Per the germline V gene, CDR1 is MNHEY and CDR2 is SMNVEV (reference sequence). Trimming took 4 bases from V and 1 from J, leaving 13 bases between them. The CDR3 nucleotides read TGTGCCAGCAGTTCCGCGAGGTGGTTTAACTATGGCTACACCTTC. It encodes CASSSARWFNYGYTF.

The chain is built from TRBV9 and TRBJ2-3, with D unclear. The V gene's germline CDR1 is SGDLS and CDR2 YYNGEE. CDR3 length: 16 amino acids. Trimming removed 0 bases at V and 6 bases at J, with 17 bases between. CDR3 nucleotides: TGTGCCAGCAGCGTAGGTAACGCAGGCGTGGGGGATACGCAGTATTTT. Translation: CASSVGNAGVGDTQYF.

This clone was observed a handful of times. J is TRBJ1-1 and V is TRBV11-1, with unresolved D. V was shortened by 5 bases and J by 3 bases, with 16 bases between the two germline ends. Germline V CDR1 and CDR2: SGHAT, FQDESV (reference sequence). This CDR3 spans 15 amino acids. CDR3: CASSLSVRGDTEAFF. The CDR3 DNA reads as TGTGCCAGCAGCCTCTCTGTTAGAGGAGACACTGAAGCTTTCTTT.

The chain couples TRBV2 to TRBJ1-4; D is ambiguous. This CDR3 region has 12 residues. V dropped 7 bases and J dropped 4 bases, with 7 bases sitting between them. Germline loops: CDR1 SNHLY, CDR2 FYNNEI. CDR3 residues: CASIKNNEKLFF. Written as DNA, the CDR3 is TGTGCCAGCATCAAAAATAATGAAAAACTGTTTTTT. Combining the CDR3 with reference TRBV2 and TRBJ1-4 gives the whole variable domain EPEVTQTPSHQVTQMGQEVILRCVPISNHLYFYWYRQILGQKVEFLVSFYNNEISEKSEIFDDQFSVERPDGSNFTLKIRSTKLEDSAMYFCASIKNNEKLFFGSGTQLSVL.

In this sample, this clone turned up once. The V and J genes are TRBV28 and TRBJ2-5, with 8 bases matching TRBD2. Unmatched junction bases numbered 8, after V lost 6 bases and J lost 5 bases. Looked up from germline, CDR1 is MDHEN and CDR2 is SYDVKM. This CDR3 has 14 amino acids. For the CDR3, the DNA is TGTGCCAGCAGGCGGCGGGGGGCGCGGGAGACCCAGTACTTC. It translates to CASRRRGARETQYF.

V and J are TRBV29-1 and TRBJ2-2, with TRBD1 as a possible D gene (5 bases). Trimming left V 6 bases short and J 4 bases short, with 6 bases between. Germline CDR1 is SQVTM and CDR2 is ANQGSEA. The CDR3 consists of 11 residues. The CDR3 region is CSVRVTGELFF. The CDR3 DNA is TGCAGCGTCAGGGTCACCGGGGAGCTGTTTTTT.

This clone was counted once. This chain uses TRBV7-8 with TRBJ2-1; D may correspond to TRBD1 or TRBD2 (5 bases each). CDR3 length: 13 amino acids. Germline values: CDR1 SGHVS, CDR2 FQNEAQ. Trimming shortened V by 8 bases and J by 7 bases, and 15 bases separated the two germline ends. The CDR3 DNA is TGTGCCAGCCCTAAGAAAGAGGGGAATGAGCAGTTCTTC. This encodes CASPKKEGNEQFF.

The CDR3: CASSLVVKPEFDIQYF. For the CDR3, the DNA is TGTGCCAGCAGCTTAGTAGTGAAACCAGAGTTTGACATTCAGTACTTC. The genes are TRBV7-8 and TRBJ2-4; D gene ambiguous. The length of the CDR3 is 16 residues. Germline CDR1 reads SGHVS; CDR2 reads FQNEAQ. V lost 1 base to trimming and J lost 8 bases, with 18 bases between them.

J is TRBJ1-3 and V is TRBV28, with unresolved D. The V gene's germline CDR1 is MDHEN and CDR2 SYDVKM. With 2 bases removed from V and 0 bases from J, the gap between germline ends came to 8 bases. The length of the CDR3 is 15 residues. The DNA of the CDR3 is TGTGCCAGCAGTTTACGACTCATCTCTGGAAACACCATATATTTT. It yields the protein CASSLRLISGNTIYF.

This chain connects TRBV7-2 to TRBJ2-7, with D possibly matching TRBD1 (6 bases). There are 13 residues in the CDR3. The V and J ends lost 7 bases and 2 bases respectively, with 12 bases between them. Germline V lookup: CDR1 SGHTA, CDR2 FQGNSA. The CDR3 region has the DNA TGTGCCAGCACTTCGGACAGTGCCTACGAGCAGTACTTC. Translating gives CASTSDSAYEQYF.

The J gene is TRBJ1-2, the V gene TRBV29-1; D gene unclear. Germline loops: CDR1 SQVTM, CDR2 ANQGSEA. The CDR3 has 11 amino acids. V dropped 2 bases and J dropped 7 bases, with 8 bases sitting between them. CDR3 bases: TGCAGCGTTGAATTTAAGGGTGGCTACACCTTC. It codes for CSVEFKGGYTF.

DNA of the CDR3: TGTGCCAGTAGACCTAGACAGGACACGAACACCGGGGAGCTGTTTTTT. Amino acids: CASRPRQDTNTGELFF. The chain is built from TRBV19 and TRBJ2-2; tentatively, D is TRBD1 (6 bases). The CDR3 contains 16 residues. Germline V lookup: CDR1 LNHDA, CDR2 SQIVND (reference sequence). Deletions cut 6 bases from V and 0 bases from J, with 14 bases between.

The V call is TRBV28, the J call TRBJ2-7; 9 nucleotides agree with TRBD1. The germline CDR1 and CDR2 sequences are MDHEN and SYDVKM. The CDR3 covers 14 residues. V trimming: 4 bases; J trimming: 4 bases; junction bases outside the gene matches: 5. The CDR3 sequence is CASSWDREEYEQYF. The CDR3 coding sequence is TGTGCCAGCAGTTGGGACAGGGAGGAATACGAGCAGTACTTC.

This rearrangement joins TRBV10-3 to TRBJ1-3, with D hard to call. This CDR3 is 12 amino acids long. The germline V gene encodes CDR1 ENHRY and CDR2 SYGVKD. Trimming removed 4 bases at V and 4 bases at J, with 5 bases between. CDR3: CAISGGGNTIYF. DNA of the CDR3: TGTGCCATCAGTGGGGGAGGAAACACCATATATTTT.